These 20 T cell receptor beta chains came from one sample sequenced in a study of T cells after yellow fever vaccination (dated by TCRdb to about 2019). The treatment or condition label corresponds to: live attenuated yellow fever vaccine strain. Libraries were constructed by 5' RACE. The reads were generated on an Illumina HiSeq 2500. The raw public reads went through TCRdb reprocessing: fastp at Q25, MiXCR clone calling, in-frame beta chains kept. CDR3 protein duplicates are merged, each entry listing the most common genes and DNA. The sample table contains about 330,000 distinct CDR3 sequences; only one count was recorded for around 8.1% of them. Roughly 18% of the sample goes to the ten largest clones. The source material was PBMCs, sampled roughly seven weeks after the first yellow fever vaccination. The origin of the receptors is a man between 18 and 35 years old who received the YFV17D yellow fever vaccine.

The chain uses TRBV11-2 and TRBJ1-2; D not resolved. V lost 1 base and J 5 bases, leaving 23 bases between the germline ends. The CDR3 is 18 amino acids. Germline V CDR1 and CDR2: SGHAT, FQNNGV. CDR3 in DNA: TGTGCCAGCAGCTTAGGTCCCTCGTGGACCGACGATTATTATGGCTACACCTTC. Protein sequence: CASSLGPSWTDDYYGYTF.

The chain joins TRBV5-1 to TRBJ2-7; D could derive from TRBD1 or TRBD2 (5 bases each). This CDR3 is 14 amino acids long. Germline V CDR1 and CDR2: SGHRS, YFSETQ. V lost 4 bases to trimming and J lost 0 bases, with 11 bases between them. CDR3 amino acids: CASSPGPGSYEQYV. Here the CDR3 DNA reads TGCGCCAGCAGCCCGGGACCGGGCTCCTACGAGCAGTACGTC.

Points on this clonotype: Because the CDR3 is missing its conserved closing phenylalanine or tryptophan, this is likely a read error. This chain joins TRBV12-3 or TRBV12-4 and TRBJ1-5; no clear D gene. The length of the CDR3 is 11 residues. Trimming shortened V by 3 bases and J by 13 bases, and 10 bases separated the two germline ends. CDR3 sequence: CASSFTGKQHI. The CDR3 DNA follows: TGTGCCAGCAGTTTTACGGGAAAACAGCATATT.

This clonotype was detected a few times. The rearrangement links TRBV5-1 to TRBJ2-5; D may be TRBD1 (5 bases). Trimming left V 4 bases short and J 1 base short, with 11 bases between. Germline CDR1 reads SGHRS; CDR2 reads YFSETQ. The CDR3 loop spans 14 amino acids. CDR3 bases: TGCGCCAGCAGCCCTGACAGTTTCCAAGAGACCCAGTACTTC. This translates into CASSPDSFQETQYF.

This clonotype has only a few counts. V usage is TRBV27 and J usage is TRBJ1-5; D is perhaps TRBD1 (5 bases). In germline, CDR1 is MNHEY, CDR2 SMNVEV (reference sequence). Trimming removed 4 bases from V and 2 bases from J, with 12 bases in between. The CDR3 contains 15 residues. This chain's CDR3 is CASSSTVVGNQPQHF. The DNA for the CDR3 is TGTGCCAGCAGTTCGACAGTAGTCGGCAATCAGCCCCAGCATTTT.

This clonotype showed up just a few times. The chain combines TRBV6-1 with TRBJ1-2; TRBD1 aligns across 8 bases. Germline trimming cut 5 bases from V and 4 bases from J; bases unmatched to any gene: 9. The CDR3 contains 15 residues. The germline gives CDR1 MNHNS, CDR2 SASEGT. As DNA, the CDR3 is TGTGCCAGCAGTCAGACAGGGGCTCATGGCTATGGCTACACCTTC. Protein product: CASSQTGAHGYGYTF.

The genes are TRBV4-1 and TRBJ1-6, with TRBD1 as a possible D gene (5 bases). CDR1 MGHRA and CDR2 YSYEKL come from the germline V gene. Trimming took off 4 bases at V and 10 bases at J, with 20 bases between the two ends. The CDR3 has 16 amino acids. As DNA, the CDR3 is TGCGCCAGCAGCCTTTACTCAGGGAGTAGCGGCTCACCCCTCCACTTT. It yields the protein CASSLYSGSSGSPLHF.

This clonotype was detected only a few times. The chain links TRBV11-2 to TRBJ2-1; 7 bases line up with TRBD2. After removal of 5 bases from V and 3 bases from J, the junction contained 10 bases not matched to a gene. The CDR3 covers 16 residues. Germline CDR1 SGHAT, CDR2 FQNNGV. Written as DNA, the CDR3 is TGTGCCAGCAGCGATACGTGGCGGGGGTTCTACAATGAGCAGTTCTTC. Protein sequence: CASSDTWRGFYNEQFF.

A few counts support this clonotype. V gene TRBV6-1 combines with J gene TRBJ2-3, with 7 bases aligning to TRBD2. V trimming: 9 bases; J trimming: 3 bases; junction bases outside the gene matches: 12. CDR1 and CDR2 from the germline V gene are MNHNS and SASEGT. The length of the CDR3 is 15 residues. The CDR3 region is CASTWRREVTDTQYF. The CDR3 DNA is TGTGCCAGTACGTGGCGTCGGGAGGTTACAGATACGCAGTATTTT.

The J gene is TRBJ2-6, the V gene TRBV12-3 or TRBV12-4; D remains ambiguous. This CDR3 is built from 15 residues. With 5 bases removed from V and 0 bases from J, the gap between germline ends came to 8 bases. The CDR3, as DNA: TGTGCCAGCAGTGATCGTAACTCTGGGGCCAACGTCCTGACTTTC. This codes for CASSDRNSGANVLTF.

This clonotype was seen a few times. This chain links TRBV20-1 with TRBJ2-3, with D tentatively TRBD2 (6 bases). Trimming cost V 2 bases and J 5 bases, with 11 bases left between them. From germline, CDR1 is DFQATT and CDR2 SNEGSKA (reference sequence). The CDR3 has 13 residues. CDR3 coding DNA: TGCAGTGCTAGACACCCCGGGGGAGATACGCAGTATTTT. Its translation is CSARHPGGDTQYF.

This clonotype was detected only a few times. The chain couples TRBV30 to TRBJ2-1, with D perhaps matching TRBD2 (5 bases). CDR3 length equals 15 residues. Germline V lookup: CDR1 GTSNPN, CDR2 SVGIG (reference sequence). Trimming pared 0 bases from V and 6 bases from J, leaving 15 bases between. The chain's CDR3 is CAWSVRGNPLNEQFF. The CDR3 region has the DNA TGTGCCTGGAGTGTAAGAGGGAACCCCCTCAATGAGCAGTTCTTC.

This clonotype has just a few counts. The J gene is TRBJ2-7, the V gene TRBV7-2, with no clear D. The V and J ends lost 4 bases and 5 bases respectively, with 12 bases between them. This CDR3 has 13 residues. Germline-derived CDR1 and CDR2 are SGHTA and FQGNSA. The CDR3 DNA sequence: TGTGCCAGCAGCTCACCCAGAAGGAACGAGCAGTACTTC. Protein product: CASSSPRRNEQYF. Based on the CDR3 plus reference TRBV7-2 and TRBJ2-7, the full variable domain is GAGVSQSPSNKVTEKGKDVELRCDPISGHTALYWYRQSLGQGLEFLIYFQGNSAPDKSGLPSDRFSAERTGGSVSTLTIQRTQQEDSAVYLCASSSPRRNEQYFGPGTRLTVT.

J is TRBJ2-7 and V is TRBV5-4; D is undetermined. CDR3 length: 13 residues. The V and J ends lost 0 bases and 2 bases respectively, with 6 bases between them. The germline CDR1 and CDR2 sequences are SGHNT and YYREEE (reference sequence). The CDR3 DNA reads as TGTGCCAGCAGCTTGGACTCAGCCTACGAGCAGTACGTC. This codes for CASSLDSAYEQYV.

This sequence joins TRBV20-1 and TRBJ1-5; D is ambiguous. Trimming took off 3 bases at V and 3 bases at J, with 9 bases between the two ends. The germline V gene encodes CDR1 DFQATT and CDR2 SNEGSKA (reference sequence). The CDR3 is 13 residues long. CDR3 DNA: TGCAGTGCTAGTCGGCTTTTCAATCAGCCCCAGCATTTT. Translation: CSASRLFNQPQHF.

Only a few counts were recorded for this clonotype. This chain connects TRBV6-5 to TRBJ1-5; D is possibly TRBD1 (5 bases). The ends were cut back, 2 bases at V and 2 bases at J, with 10 bases in the middle. The V gene's germline CDR1 is MNHEY and CDR2 SVGAGI. The CDR3 is made up of 15 amino acids. The DNA for the CDR3 is TGTGCCAGCAGTTACAGGGGATCCCGCAATCAGCCCCAGCATTTT. Protein sequence: CASSYRGSRNQPQHF.

The chain couples TRBV7-2 to TRBJ2-5; 9 bases map to TRBD1. The germline V gene has CDR1 SGHTA and CDR2 FQGNSA. V shed 2 bases, J shed 5 bases, and the junction held 9 bases outside the gene matches. The CDR3 sequence is 16 residues long. CDR3 amino acids: CASSLSGTGMFETQYF. Here the CDR3 DNA reads TGTGCCAGCAGCTTATCCGGGACAGGGATGTTTGAGACCCAGTACTTC.

This sequence joins TRBV5-1 and TRBJ1-2; 9 nucleotides align to TRBD1. The CDR3 loop spans 15 amino acids. The V gene's germline CDR1 is SGHRS and CDR2 YFSETQ. The V gene end was trimmed by 1 base and the J gene end by 8 bases; junction bases not matched to a gene: 9. The CDR3 sequence: CASSLHPGQGTGYTF. Written as DNA, the CDR3 is TGCGCCAGCAGCTTGCACCCAGGACAGGGGACCGGCTACACCTTC.

V is TRBV5-1 and J is TRBJ1-6, with 7 bases aligning to TRBD1. In germline, CDR1 is SGHRS, CDR2 YFSETQ. The CDR3 runs 14 residues. V gave up 2 bases and J gave up 10 bases; unmatched junction bases: 6. CDR3 DNA: TGCGCCAGCAGCTTCCCAGGGGGGGAATCACCCCTCCACTTT. Its translation: CASSFPGGESPLHF.

This clonotype was detected only a few times. The genes are TRBV18 and TRBJ2-5; D perhaps matches TRBD2 (5 bases). The CDR3 sequence is 13 residues long. The germline V and J ends were trimmed by 7 bases and 3 bases, with 12 bases remaining between them. Germline V lookup: CDR1 KGHSH, CDR2 LQKENI. DNA for the CDR3: TGTGCCAGCTTAATGACGGAGGAAGAGACCCAGTACTTC. Translation: CASLMTEEETQYF.